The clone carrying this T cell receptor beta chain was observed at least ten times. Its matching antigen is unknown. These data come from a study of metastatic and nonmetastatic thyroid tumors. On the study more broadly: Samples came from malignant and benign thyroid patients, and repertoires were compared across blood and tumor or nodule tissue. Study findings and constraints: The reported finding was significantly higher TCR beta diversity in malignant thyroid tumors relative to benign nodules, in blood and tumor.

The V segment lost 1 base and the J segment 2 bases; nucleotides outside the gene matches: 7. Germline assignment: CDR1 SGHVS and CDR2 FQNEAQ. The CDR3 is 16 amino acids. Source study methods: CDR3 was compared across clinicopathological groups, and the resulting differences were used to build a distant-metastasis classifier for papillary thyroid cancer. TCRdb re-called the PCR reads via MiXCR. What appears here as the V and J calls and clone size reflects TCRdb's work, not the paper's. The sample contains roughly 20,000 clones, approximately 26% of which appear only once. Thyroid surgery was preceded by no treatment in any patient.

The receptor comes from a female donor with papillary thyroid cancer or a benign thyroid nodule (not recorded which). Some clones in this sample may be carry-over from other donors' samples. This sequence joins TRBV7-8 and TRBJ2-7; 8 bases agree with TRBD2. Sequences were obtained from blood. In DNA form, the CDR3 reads TGTGCCAGCAGCTTAGATGAGCGGGAGTTCACCTACGAGCAGTACTTC. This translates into CASSLDEREFTYEQYF.